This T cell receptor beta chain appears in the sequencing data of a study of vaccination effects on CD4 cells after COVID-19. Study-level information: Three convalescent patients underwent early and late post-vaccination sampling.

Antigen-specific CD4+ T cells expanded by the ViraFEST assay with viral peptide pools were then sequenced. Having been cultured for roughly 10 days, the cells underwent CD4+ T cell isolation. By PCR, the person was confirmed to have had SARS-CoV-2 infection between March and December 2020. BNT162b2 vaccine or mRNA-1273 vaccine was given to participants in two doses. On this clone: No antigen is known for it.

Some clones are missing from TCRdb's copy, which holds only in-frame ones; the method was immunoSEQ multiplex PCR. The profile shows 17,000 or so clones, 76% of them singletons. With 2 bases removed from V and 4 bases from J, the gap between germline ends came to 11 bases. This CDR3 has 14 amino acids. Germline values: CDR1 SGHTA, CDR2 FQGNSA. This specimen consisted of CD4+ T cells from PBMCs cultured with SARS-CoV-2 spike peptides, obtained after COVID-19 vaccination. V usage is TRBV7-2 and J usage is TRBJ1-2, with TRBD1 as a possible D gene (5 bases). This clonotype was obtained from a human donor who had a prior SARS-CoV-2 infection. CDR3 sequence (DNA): TGTGCCAGCAGCTTAAATGCCGGGGGCTATGGCTACACCTTC. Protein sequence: CASSLNAGGYGYTF. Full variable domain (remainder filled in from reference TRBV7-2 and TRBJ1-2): GAGVSQSPSNKVTEKGKDVELRCDPISGHTALYWYRQSLGQGLEFLIYFQGNSAPDKSGLPSDRFSAERTGGSVSTLTIQRTQQEDSAVYLCASSLNAGGYGYTFGSGTRLTVV.